This TCR beta chain was found in a study of T cell responses to AZD1222 COVID-19 vaccine. Study-level points and caveats: After two AZD1222 doses, spike-specific TCR breadth and depth rose versus day 0.

Remarks on this clone: Its antigen is as yet unknown.

Sequenced by immunoSEQ multiplex PCR; TCRdb stores in-frame clones only, minus some. The table includes more than 85,000 clones, roughly 87% detected once. Trimming shortened V by 5 bases and J by 1 base, and 15 bases separated the two germline ends. This CDR3 has 15 residues. Germline V CDR1 and CDR2: ENHRY, SYGVKD. The receptor comes from an adult in good health. This rearrangement joins TRBV10-3 to TRBJ2-7; tentative D call: TRBD2 (5 bases). Material: peripheral blood, obtained on day 0 of MenACWY control vaccination. The CDR3 sequence: CAISPSDGVSYEQYF. The CDR3 DNA follows: TGTGCCATCAGTCCTTCAGACGGGGTTTCCTACGAGCAGTACTTC.